This TCR beta chain came from a study of shared clonotypes between healthy human individuals. Details on this clone: Its antigen is not known.

The V gene end was trimmed by 7 bases and the J gene end by 2 bases; junction bases not matched to a gene: 8. The CDR3 has 15 amino acids. Germline CDR1 and CDR2: MNHEY and SMNVEV (reference sequence). The authors loaded around 200 ng DNA, roughly 33,000 T cell genomes, into sorted-subset replicate PCRs. Authors' data handling: In the immunoSEQ data, sequences were junction-only and lacked quality scores, so filtering differed. Profiled with immunoSEQ multiplex PCR; TCRdb holds only in-frame clones, not every one. V and J calls and clone size follow that table, whereas D and trimming were derived from the DNA. The table has about 640,000 clones, around 72% seen once. Study results and caveats: What rarefaction showed was incomplete sorted-subset sequencing despite large depth. In contrast to clonotypes shared by all four donors, non-shared clonotypes had lower generation probabilities.

The material sequenced was memory CD4+ T cells sorted from blood. Indicated subset: CD45RA-negative fraction. The clonotype comes from a woman in her thirties in good health. This chain connects TRBV27 to TRBJ2-7; TRBD1 matches at 10 bases. The CDR3: CASTPRDRGPYEQYF. The CDR3, as DNA: TGTGCCAGCACCCCTAGGGACAGGGGACCCTACGAGCAGTACTTC.